Below are 16 T cell receptor beta chains sequenced from a single sample in a study of T cells in localized non-small cell lung cancer. Data came from immunoSEQ multiplex PCR; TCRdb stores just in-frame clones and leaves some out. The table records 25,000 to 35,000 clones, roughly 91% of them present only once. Sequences were derived from peripheral blood, sampled before any cancer treatment. All receptors come from a female donor of 60 years or more with stage III squamous cell lung carcinoma.

The rearrangement joins TRBV18 to TRBJ2-7, with D uncertain. The CDR3 has 13 amino acids. CDR1 and CDR2 from the germline V gene are KGHSH and LQKENI. The V and J ends lost 0 bases and 6 bases respectively, with 9 bases between them. The DNA of the CDR3 is TGTGCCAGCTCACCACCGAACGGCGCCGAGCAGTACTTC. This gives the protein CASSPPNGAEQYF. Variable domain in full (rest from reference TRBV18 and TRBJ2-7): NAGVMQNPRHLVRRRGQEARLRCSPMKGHSHVYWYRQLPEEGLKFMVYLQKENIIDESGMPKERFSAEFPKEGPSILRIQQVVRGDSAAYFCASSPPNGAEQYFGPGTRLTVT.

The chain has TRBV28 and TRBJ2-2; TRBD1 aligns across 7 bases. This CDR3 has 14 residues. Trimming cost V 3 bases and J 4 bases; bases outside gene matches: 2. CDR1 MDHEN and CDR2 SYDVKM come from the germline V gene. CDR3 residues: CASSLTGSTGELFF. The CDR3 nucleotides are TGTGCCAGCAGTTTGACAGGGAGCACCGGGGAGCTGTTTTTT.

This chain joins TRBV7-8 and TRBJ1-1; the D is unclear. Trimming left V 3 bases short and J 1 base short, with 9 bases between. Germline loops: CDR1 SGHVS, CDR2 FQNEAQ. The CDR3 totals 14 residues. The CDR3 sequence: CASSFTAGNTEAFF. As DNA, the CDR3 is TGTGCCAGCAGCTTCACGGCGGGGAACACTGAAGCTTTCTTT.

This clone has a single count. J is TRBJ1-1 and V is TRBV6-1; 10 nucleotides agree with TRBD1. V gave up 5 bases and J gave up 5 bases; unmatched junction bases: 5. CDR1 is MNHNS, CDR2 SASEGT, per germline. This CDR3 has 14 residues. The DNA of the CDR3 is TGTGCCAGCAGTAGCCGGACAGGGGGGACTGAAGCTTTCTTT. This encodes CASSSRTGGTEAFF.

The gene calls are TRBV19 and TRBJ1-2; D remains ambiguous. The V and J ends lost 5 bases and 4 bases respectively, with 8 bases between them. Germline V gene lookup returns CDR1 LNHDA and CDR2 SQIVND (reference sequence). This CDR3 contains 12 residues. The CDR3 DNA reads TGTGCCAGTAGTCAGGATTCCTATGGCTACACCTTC. Its translation is CASSQDSYGYTF.

The chain uses TRBV5-1 and TRBJ2-5; no clear D. The germline V and J ends were trimmed by 0 bases and 7 bases, with 10 bases remaining between them. The V gene's germline CDR1 is SGHRS and CDR2 YFSETQ. This CDR3 spans 13 amino acids. Written as DNA, the CDR3 is TGCGCCAGCAGCTTGGACGTGGAAGGGACCCAGTACTTC. It encodes CASSLDVEGTQYF.

The chain joins TRBV2 to TRBJ2-7, with D perhaps matching TRBD2 (5 bases). Trimming removed 5 bases at V and 2 bases at J, with 16 bases between. The germline CDR1 and CDR2 sequences are SNHLY and FYNNEI. The CDR3 sequence is 15 residues long. The DNA of the CDR3 is TGTGCCAGCAGTCGAAGCTGGACTTCCACCTACGAGCAGTACTTC. Residues: CASSRSWTSTYEQYF.

The chain joins TRBV7-2 to TRBJ1-2, with no clear D. CDR3 length equals 15 residues. V lost 8 bases to trimming and J lost 4 bases, with 20 bases between them. Germline CDR1 is SGHTA and CDR2 is FQGNSA. CDR3 coding DNA: TGTGCCAGCCGGGATCGGTTGCTAACCACCTATGGCTACACCTTC. It is translated as CASRDRLLTTYGYTF.

This clone was recorded only once. The rearrangement links TRBV7-2 to TRBJ2-6; TRBD1 matches 7 bases. V shed 3 bases and J 2 bases; nucleotides not matched to a gene: 4. The CDR3 is made up of 16 amino acids. CDR1 is SGHTA and CDR2 is FQGNSA in the germline V gene. The CDR3 protein is CASSLRGLAGANVLTF. The DNA for the CDR3 is TGTGCCAGCAGCTTGAGGGGGCTGGCTGGGGCCAACGTCCTGACTTTC.

The chain uses TRBV5-1 and TRBJ2-1; TRBD2 is a possible D gene (5 bases). Germline V gene sequence: CDR1 SGHRS, CDR2 YFSETQ. Trimming shortened V by 4 bases and J by 2 bases, and 13 bases separated the two germline ends. The CDR3 spans 15 residues. CDR3 loop: CASSLLDFAYNEQFF. CDR3 sequence (DNA): TGCGCCAGCAGCCTACTAGATTTCGCCTACAATGAGCAGTTCTTC.

This chain uses TRBV7-8 with TRBJ2-2, with D unresolved. The CDR3 is 15 amino acids. With 8 bases removed from V and 0 bases from J, the gap between germline ends came to 13 bases. Germline values: CDR1 SGHVS, CDR2 FQNEAQ. CDR3 region: CASVPTLANTGELFF. For the CDR3, the DNA is TGTGCCAGCGTCCCGACACTCGCGAACACCGGGGAGCTGTTTTTT. The whole variable domain, remainder taken from reference TRBV7-8 and TRBJ2-2, is GAGVSQSPRYKVAKRGQDVALRCDPISGHVSLFWYQQALGQGPEFLTYFQNEAQLDKSGLPSDRFFAERPEGSVSTLKIQRTQQEDSAVYLCASVPTLANTGELFFGEGSRLTVL.

V gene TRBV15 combines with J gene TRBJ1-1; D uncertain. Trimming removed 0 bases from V and 8 bases from J, with 13 bases in between. CDR1 is LNHNV, CDR2 YYDKDF, per germline (reference sequence). The CDR3 has 14 amino acids. In DNA form, the CDR3 reads TGTGCCACCAGCAGAGATCACAAGGACGGCGAAGCTTTCTTT. Amino acids: CATSRDHKDGEAFF. Filled out from reference TRBV15 and TRBJ1-1, the complete variable domain reads DAMVIQNPRYQVTQFGKPVTLSCSQTLNHNVMYWYQQKSSQAPKLLFHYYDKDFNNEADTPDNFQSRRPNTSFCFLDIRSPGLGDTAMYLCATSRDHKDGEAFFGQGTRLTVV.

The chain combines TRBV18 with TRBJ1-4; no clear D gene. V was pared by 2 bases and J by 8 bases, with 15 bases between. CDR1 KGHSH and CDR2 LQKENI come from the germline V gene. There are 15 residues in the CDR3. CDR3 residues: CASSPSGDGYEKLFF. The DNA of the CDR3 is TGTGCCAGCTCACCATCAGGCGACGGATACGAAAAACTGTTTTTT. The whole variable domain, remainder taken from reference TRBV18 and TRBJ1-4, is NAGVMQNPRHLVRRRGQEARLRCSPMKGHSHVYWYRQLPEEGLKFMVYLQKENIIDESGMPKERFSAEFPKEGPSILRIQQVVRGDSAAYFCASSPSGDGYEKLFFGSGTQLSVL.

This clone came up a few times. The chain uses TRBV4-3 and TRBJ1-1; D unclear. In germline, CDR1 is LGHNA, CDR2 YSLEER. V dropped 5 bases and J dropped 5 bases, with 12 bases sitting between them. This CDR3 comprises 13 residues. The CDR3 spells CASSFWGGTEAFF. The CDR3 bases are TGCGCCAGCAGCTTCTGGGGTGGGACTGAAGCTTTCTTT.

V is TRBV6-6 and J is TRBJ2-7, with 9 bases identical to TRBD1. Germline V CDR1 and CDR2: MNHNY, SVGAGI (reference sequence). The CDR3 is 15 amino acids. J was trimmed by 3 bases and V by 2 bases; bases with no gene match: 5. CDR3 region: CASSYTDRGIYEQYF. Written as DNA, the CDR3 is TGTGCCAGCAGTTACACGGACAGGGGAATCTACGAGCAGTACTTC.

This sequence joins TRBV21-1 and TRBJ2-3; TRBD2, the table's D call, was not compared with the DNA. TRBV21-1 is a pseudogene segment. The length of the CDR3 is 19 residues. CDR3 in DNA: TGTGCCAGCAGCAAAGAGAGGATGTCTAGGCCAGCGTCCACAGATACGCAGTATTTT. Its protein product is CASSKERMSRPASTDTQYF.